This T cell receptor beta chain was identified during a study of cytomegalovirus exposure and HLA in healthy donors. The PCR used 60 Vbeta and 13 Jbeta primers. Sequenced by immunoSEQ multiplex PCR; TCRdb stores in-frame clones only, minus some. The sample records 150,000 to 200,000 clones, 62% being singletons. On this clone: The antigen remains unidentified.

Findings of the study overall: There was a cluster of highly shared sequence variants that was likely a sequencing artifact. As a later analysis showed, a missense DCLRE1C variant was linked to trimming of TCR beta V- and J-genes.

The CDR3 totals 15 residues. Germline CDR1 SGHVS, CDR2 FQNEAQ. The junction had 4 bases not matched to a gene; V was cut back by 1 base and J by 2 bases. This receptor was obtained from a man aged 40-55 years in good health and CMV-seronegative. The chain employs TRBV7-8 and TRBJ2-7; 8 bases fit TRBD1. The sequencing input was PBMCs. CDR3 sequence reads: CASSLEARGPYEQYF. As DNA, the CDR3 is TGTGCCAGCAGCTTAGAGGCCAGGGGGCCCTACGAGCAGTACTTC.